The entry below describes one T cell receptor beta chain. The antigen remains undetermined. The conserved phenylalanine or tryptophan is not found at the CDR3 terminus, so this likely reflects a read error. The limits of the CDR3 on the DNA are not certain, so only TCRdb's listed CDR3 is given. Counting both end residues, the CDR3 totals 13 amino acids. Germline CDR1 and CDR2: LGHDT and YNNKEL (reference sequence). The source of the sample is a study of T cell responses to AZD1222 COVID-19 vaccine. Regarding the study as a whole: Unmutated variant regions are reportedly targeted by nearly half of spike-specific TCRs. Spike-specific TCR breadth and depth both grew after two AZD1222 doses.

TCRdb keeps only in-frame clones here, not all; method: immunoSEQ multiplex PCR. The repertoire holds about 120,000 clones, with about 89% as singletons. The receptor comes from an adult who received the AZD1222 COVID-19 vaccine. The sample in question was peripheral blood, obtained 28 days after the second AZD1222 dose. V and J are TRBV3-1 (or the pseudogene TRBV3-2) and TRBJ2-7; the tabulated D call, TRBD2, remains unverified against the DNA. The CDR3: CASSLGLAGGPVL.